This T cell receptor (beta chain) is drawn from a study of blood T cell repertoires in COVID-19. Study-level background: There were acute and convalescent COVID-19 samples, and they came from the United States, Italy and Spain. Sources were T cells, B-cell-depleted T cells, or PBMCs; the material itself was cDNA or gDNA.

This table comes from immunoSEQ multiplex PCR, and its TCRdb copy is limited to in-frame clones, with some not included. Altogether fewer than 80,000 clones are present, roughly 92% being singletons, with the ten largest covering approximately 5.5%. V trimming: 7 bases; J trimming: 2 bases; junction bases outside the gene matches: 9. Looked up from germline, CDR1 is LNHDA and CDR2 is SQIVND (reference sequence). This CDR3 region has 16 residues. The chain combines TRBV19 with TRBJ1-4; 8 bases align to TRBD1. The source of this sequence is a human donor in a cohort sampled during active COVID-19. Sequencing input: peripheral blood. The CDR3 sequence: CASKGTGRGTNEKLFF. CDR3 in DNA: TGTGCCAGTAAGGGGACAGGTCGAGGGACTAATGAAAAACTGTTTTTT.